The 21 T cell receptor beta chains reported below all come from one sample, sequenced in a study of graft-versus-host responses after intestinal transplantation. Produced via immunoSEQ multiplex PCR; TCRdb's table is partial and in-frame only. The sample gives 70,000 to 95,000 clones, approximately 92% of which show up once; 1.1% is in the top ten. Their antigens remain unidentified. The sample in question was unstimulated CD8+ T cells sorted from spleen or lymph node cells, obtained before transplant. The receptors here all came from a human donor who was the organ donor for an intestinal transplant.

The V call is TRBV19, the J call TRBJ2-7, with 11 bases aligning to TRBD1. Unmatched junction bases numbered 11, after V lost 11 bases and J lost 5 bases. The length of the CDR3 is 14 residues. Germline values: CDR1 LNHDA, CDR2 SQIVND (reference sequence). CDR3 sequence reads: CASERDRGDNEQYF. The CDR3 DNA is TGTGCCTCGGAGCGGGACAGGGGGGATAACGAGCAGTACTTC.

The V gene is TRBV4-3, the J gene TRBJ2-2; D remains unclear. With 3 bases removed from V and 6 bases from J, the gap between germline ends came to 8 bases. In germline, CDR1 is LGHNA, CDR2 YSLEER. This CDR3 has 13 residues. CDR3 in DNA: TGCGCCAGCAGCCACCGTGAGCCCGGGGAGCTGTTTTTT. This codes for CASSHREPGELFF.

The chain couples TRBV12-5 to TRBJ1-5; 7 nucleotides align to TRBD1. Per the germline V gene, CDR1 is LGHNT and CDR2 is FRNRAP. This CDR3 region has 18 residues. Unmatched junction bases numbered 11, after V lost 3 bases and J lost 0 bases. Here the CDR3 DNA reads TGTGCTAGTGGTTTTGGCAGAGGACAGGCCGATAGCAATCAGCCCCAGCATTTT. Residues: CASGFGRGQADSNQPQHF. The entire variable domain, with the rest obtained from reference TRBV12-5 and TRBJ1-5, is as follows: DARVTQTPRHKVTEMGQEVTMRCQPILGHNTVFWYRQTMMQGLELLAYFRNRAPLDDSGMPKDRFSAEMPDATLATLKIQPSEPRDSAVYFCASGFGRGQADSNQPQHFGDGTRLSIL.

This clone was seen once. The chain is built from TRBV19 and TRBJ2-7; 8 positions agree with TRBD1. The germline CDR1 and CDR2 sequences are LNHDA and SQIVND (reference sequence). After removal of 1 base from V and 4 bases from J, the junction contained 6 bases not matched to a gene. The CDR3 has 15 amino acids. As DNA, the CDR3 is TGTGCCAGTAGTATAGGACAGGGGCAGTCATACGAGCAGTACTTC. This translates into CASSIGQGQSYEQYF.

The chain uses TRBV6-6 and TRBJ2-1, with D perhaps matching TRBD2 (6 bases). CDR3 length: 15 amino acids. Germline V CDR1 and CDR2: MNHNY, SVGAGI (reference sequence). V was trimmed by 2 bases and J by 7 bases, leaving 15 bases between them. CDR3 sequence: CASSYMTGEGNEQFF. Written as DNA, the CDR3 is TGTGCCAGCAGTTACATGACGGGAGAGGGTAATGAGCAGTTCTTC.

The V gene is TRBV4-2, the J gene TRBJ2-5, with D tentatively TRBD1 (6 bases). Germline V lookup: CDR1 LGHNA, CDR2 YNFKEQ. The CDR3 is made up of 14 amino acids. V lost 3 bases, J lost 6 bases, and 14 bases lay in between. CDR3 protein: CASSHHPWGQTQYF. In DNA, the CDR3 is TGTGCCAGCAGCCATCACCCTTGGGGGCAGACCCAGTACTTC.

The chain uses TRBV18 and TRBJ2-1, with 7 positions matching TRBD2. This CDR3 contains 16 residues. The germline V gene has CDR1 KGHSH and CDR2 LQKENI. The V and J ends lost 4 bases and 0 bases, in that order; junction bases with no gene match: 6. The CDR3 DNA follows: TGTGCCAGCTCACATAGCGGGTCCAGCTCCTACAATGAGCAGTTCTTC. This codes for CASSHSGSSSYNEQFF.

This sequence joins TRBV7-9 and TRBJ2-7, with a weak D call TRBD2 (5 bases). This CDR3 comprises 18 residues. Germline assignment: CDR1 SEHNR and CDR2 FQNEAQ (reference sequence). Trimming removed 3 bases from V and 6 bases from J, with 27 bases in between. The CDR3 here is CASSFPKLGLINLGEQYF. For the CDR3, the DNA is TGTGCCAGCAGCTTCCCCAAACTAGGTCTGATCAATTTGGGCGAGCAGTACTTC.

A few counts support this clone. Written as DNA, the CDR3 is TGTGCCAGCAGTCAGACAGGGAGGACCGGGGAGCTGTTTTTT. This gives the protein CASSQTGRTGELFF. J is TRBJ2-2 and V is TRBV6-5; D is perhaps TRBD1 (7 bases). CDR3 length: 14 residues. V was shortened by 5 bases and J by 5 bases, with 12 bases between the two germline ends. Germline V gene data show CDR1 as MNHEY and CDR2 as SVGAGI.

This sequence joins TRBV4-2 and TRBJ1-3; D is perhaps TRBD1 (5 bases). V dropped 2 bases and J dropped 0 bases, with 11 bases sitting between them. Germline loops: CDR1 LGHNA, CDR2 YNFKEQ. The CDR3 sequence is 16 residues long. The CDR3 DNA follows: TGTGCCAGCAGCCAACGGGGGGGAGTCTCTGGAAACACCATATATTTT. Its protein product is CASSQRGGVSGNTIYF.

The V and J genes are TRBV11-3 and TRBJ2-1; 8 bases are a match to TRBD2. There are 15 residues in the CDR3. The V gene end was trimmed by 6 bases and the J gene end by 4 bases; junction bases not matched to a gene: 8. Germline CDR1 SGHNT, CDR2 YENEEA. CDR3 sequence (DNA): TGTGCCAGCAGGAAGGGTCGGGAGGGTTACAATGAGCAGTTCTTC. Amino acid sequence: CASRKGREGYNEQFF.

The chain couples TRBV12-2 to TRBJ1-5; no check of the table's D call, TRBD1, against the DNA was made. TRBV12-2 is a listed pseudogene. CDR3 length equals 16 residues. Here the CDR3 reads CASRLGTGELGQPQHF. The CDR3, as DNA: TGTGCAAGTCGCTTAGGGACAGGGGAGTTAGGGCAGCCCCAGCATTTT.

The J gene is TRBJ2-7, the V gene TRBV27; tentatively, D is TRBD2 (6 bases). CDR3 length equals 14 residues. V lost 3 bases and J 3 bases, leaving 12 bases between the germline ends. Germline CDR1 reads MNHEY; CDR2 reads SMNVEV (reference sequence). The CDR3 reads CASSFIGGIYEQYF. The DNA of the CDR3 is TGTGCCAGCAGTTTTATTGGCGGGATCTACGAGCAGTACTTC.

The table lists this clone with a count of one. V gene TRBV7-2 combines with J gene TRBJ2-2; TRBD2 might be the D (5 bases). V was cut by 1 base and J by 3 bases, with 18 bases left in between. The CDR3 sequence is 18 residues long. CDR1 and CDR2 (germline): SGHTA, FQGNSA. The CDR3 sequence is CASSLGPLRRRDTGELFF. The CDR3 DNA is TGTGCCAGCAGCTTAGGCCCACTGAGGAGGCGCGACACCGGGGAGCTGTTTTTT.

This CDR3 reads CASSIEADRVNTEAFF. CDR3 sequence (DNA): TGTGCCAGTAGTATAGAGGCGGACAGGGTGAACACTGAAGCTTTCTTT. The gene calls are TRBV19 and TRBJ1-1; the match to TRBD1 covers 8 bases. Germline V CDR1 and CDR2: LNHDA, SQIVND (reference sequence). The CDR3 is 16 residues long. V shed 0 bases, J shed 0 bases, and the junction held 3 bases outside the gene matches.

The rearrangement uses TRBV6-4 and TRBJ2-1; 9 bases are a match to TRBD2. CDR1 is MRHNA and CDR2 is SNTAGT in the germline V gene. V trimming: 3 bases; J trimming: 5 bases; junction bases outside the gene matches: 5. This CDR3 contains 15 residues. CDR3 coding DNA: TGTGCCAGCAGTGAGGCGGGGGGGCCTAACAATGAGCAGTTCTTC. Protein sequence: CASSEAGGPNNEQFF.

J is TRBJ1-5 and V is TRBV19; D possibly corresponds to TRBD1 (5 bases). V gave up 1 base and J gave up 3 bases, with 22 bases separating them. There are 19 residues in the CDR3. In germline, CDR1 is LNHDA, CDR2 SQIVND (reference sequence). The CDR3 region is CASSIGMSGHRQPNQPQHF. For the CDR3, the DNA is TGTGCCAGTAGTATAGGGATGAGCGGGCATAGACAGCCCAATCAGCCCCAGCATTTT. The whole variable domain, filled in from reference TRBV19 and TRBJ1-5, reads DGGITQSPKYLFRKEGQNVTLSCEQNLNHDAMYWYRQDPGQGLRLIYYSQIVNDFQKGDIAEGYSVSREKKESFPLTVTSAQKNPTAFYLCASSIGMSGHRQPNQPQHFGDGTRLSIL.

In this sample, this clone turned up a few times. The chain employs TRBV30 and TRBJ2-7; tentatively, D is TRBD1 (5 bases). V lost 2 bases, J lost 2 bases, and 10 bases lay in between. CDR1 and CDR2 (germline): GTSNPN, SVGIG (reference sequence). There are 13 residues in the CDR3. This CDR3 is CAWSTGHAYEQYF. The CDR3, as DNA: TGTGCCTGGAGTACAGGACACGCCTACGAGCAGTACTTC.

This sequence joins TRBV23-1 and TRBJ2-7; 9 nucleotides align to TRBD1. TRBV23-1 is placed among ORFs of uncertain function. This CDR3 is 15 amino acids long. The V and J ends lost 6 bases and 6 bases, in that order; junction bases with no gene match: 12. CDR3 sequence: CASSPYRGRGPEQYF. The CDR3 DNA sequence: TGCGCCAGCAGCCCTTACAGGGGGCGAGGACCCGAGCAGTACTTC.

The rearrangement joins TRBV27 to TRBJ2-1; the match to TRBD2 covers 13 bases. Germline-derived CDR1 and CDR2 are MNHEY and SMNVEV (reference sequence). The V and J ends lost 5 bases and 7 bases, in that order; junction bases with no gene match: 2. This CDR3 is 14 amino acids long. CDR3 coding DNA: TGTGCCAGCAGTCCGGGACTAGCGGGGAATGAGCAGTTCTTC. Translating gives CASSPGLAGNEQFF.

The chain links TRBV6-4 to TRBJ1-1; D is possibly TRBD1 (5 bases). The germline V and J ends were trimmed by 8 bases and 6 bases, with 28 bases remaining between them. This CDR3 region has 17 residues. Germline CDR1 reads MRHNA; CDR2 reads SNTAGT. CDR3 DNA: TGTGCCAGCCGGAGGCGAAGGGAGGAGTGCCGACAGCCTGAAGCTTTCTTT. It translates to CASRRRREECRQPEAFF.